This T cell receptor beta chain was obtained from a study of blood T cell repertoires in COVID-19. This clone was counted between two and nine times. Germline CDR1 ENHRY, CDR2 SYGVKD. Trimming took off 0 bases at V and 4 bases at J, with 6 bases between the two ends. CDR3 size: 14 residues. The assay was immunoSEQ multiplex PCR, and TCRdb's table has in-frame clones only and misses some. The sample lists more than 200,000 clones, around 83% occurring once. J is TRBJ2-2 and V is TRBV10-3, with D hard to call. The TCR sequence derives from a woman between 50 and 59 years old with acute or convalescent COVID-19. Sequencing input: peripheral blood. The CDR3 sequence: CAISESSSTGELFF. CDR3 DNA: TGTGCCATCAGTGAGTCATCATCCACCGGGGAGCTGTTTTTT.